A selection of T cell receptor beta chains follows, all from one sample in a study. One entry per CDR3 protein results from TCRdb running MiXCR on the 5' RACE reads. In the table there are more than 55,000 distinct CDR3 sequences, roughly 20% of which are singletons. Sequenced: tumor-infiltrating Tregs sorted from the breast tumor. The origin of the receptors is a female donor with breast cancer. Each CDR3 is given with its conserved first and last residue. Each record gives: J gene, clone size, D gene, V gene, CDR3 length, CDR3 DNA, CDR3 protein. A D gene is named only where the DNA matches it firmly. The size entry is marked missing in some rows and otherwise reads once, few, many or a size class.

TRBJ2-5 | . | . | TRBV4-2 | 14 | TGTGCCAGCAGCCAAGAGGAGGGGCGAGAGACCCAGTACTTC | CASSQEEGRETQYF
TRBJ2-4 | . | . | TRBV28 | 14 | TGTGCCAGCAGTTTCCAAGGGAAATTAAACATTCAGTACTTC | CASSFQGKLNIQYF
TRBJ1-2 | many | TRBD1 | TRBV24-1 | 13 | TGTGCCACGGGACAGGGACAGGGCGATGGCTACACCTTC | CATGQGQGDGYTF
TRBJ1-1 | many | TRBD1 | TRBV7-8 | 15 | TGTGCCAGCAGCCTACGACAGGGAGATGGCACTGAAGCTTTCTTT | CASSLRQGDGTEAFF
TRBJ2-4 | few | . | TRBV4-1 | 18 | TGCGCCAGCAGCCAAGCCTTTATTGCTAGCGGCTCAGGGGACATTCAGTACTTC | CASSQAFIASGSGDIQYF
TRBJ2-1 | . | . | TRBV7-3 | 14 | TGTGCCAGCAGCTTAACAGGCTTAAAAAATGAGCAGTTCTTC | CASSLTGLKNEQFF
TRBJ1-6 | few | . | TRBV6-5 | 13 | TGTGCCAGCAGCGACGGTATCAAATCACCCCTCCACTTT | CASSDGIKSPLHF
TRBJ1-1 | . | . | TRBV20-1 | 16 | TGCAGTGCTAGACGGACATCAACAGGCATGAACACTGAAGCTTTCTTT | CSARRTSTGMNTEAFF
TRBJ2-4 | . | . | TRBV7-8 | 14 | TGTGCCAGCAGCTTAGATTTAGCCAAAAACATTCAGTACTTC | CASSLDLAKNIQYF
TRBJ1-2 | few | . | TRBV20-1 | 11 | TGCAGTGCTAGAGGGGAGGATGGCTACACCTTC | CSARGEDGYTF
TRBJ2-3 | . | TRBD2 | TRBV5-1 | 14 | TGCGCCAGCGGAGCGGGAGTAAGCACAGATACGCAGTATTTT | CASGAGVSTDTQYF
TRBJ2-7 | . | TRBD1 | TRBV6-2/TRBV6-3 | 15 | TGTGCCAGCAGTGGTCGGGACAGCTCCTCGTACGAGCAGTACTTC | CASSGRDSSSYEQYF
TRBJ2-7 | many | TRBD2 | TRBV29-1 | 17 | TGCAGCGTTGTCCCCGAGGTAGCGGGAGGGCTTAAGAGTGAGCAGTACTTC | CSVVPEVAGGLKSEQYF
TRBJ1-1 | few | . | TRBV5-5 | 13 | TGTGCCAGCAGCTTTGTTGGGAACACTGAAGCTTTCTTT | CASSFVGNTEAFF
TRBJ2-5 | . | TRBD2 | TRBV29-1 | 13 | TGCAGCGCCGGCGCGGGGGAGCGGGGGACCCAGTACTTC | CSAGAGERGTQYF
TRBJ1-5 | many | . | TRBV7-9 | 14 | TGTGCCAGCAGCCGAACAGGGAACAATCAGCCCCAGCATTTT | CASSRTGNNQPQHF
TRBJ1-1 | many | . | TRBV5-1 | 13 | TGCGCCAGCAGCTTGGAGGGGACACCACAGGCTTTCTTT | CASSLEGTPQAFF
TRBJ2-2 | few | . | TRBV5-1 | 14 | TGCGCCAGCAGGTTGGACGGGAACACCGGGGAGCTGTTTTTT | CASRLDGNTGELFF
TRBJ2-1 | many | . | TRBV9 | 14 | TGTGCCAGCAGCGTATCCTCGGTCGGGGGTGAGCAGTTCTTC | CASSVSSVGGEQFF
TRBJ1-1 | few | . | TRBV5-1 | 13 | TGCGCCAGCAGCTCTGCCCAGGGTACTGAAGCTTTCTTT | CASSSAQGTEAFF
TRBJ2-2 | many | TRBD2 | TRBV6-1 | 15 | TGTGCCAGCAGTGCCGGGACTAGCGTAACCGGGGAGCTGTTTTTT | CASSAGTSVTGELFF
TRBJ2-7 | . | TRBD2 | TRBV4-2 | 16 | TGTGCCAGCAGCCAAGACGCGGGACTAGCGACCTACGAGCAGTACTTC | CASSQDAGLATYEQYF
TRBJ2-3 | . | . | TRBV2 | 14 | TGTGCCTCCCGGGGGCAGGGAGGTGGAGATACGCAGTATTTT | CASRGQGGGDTQYF
TRBJ1-5 | many | . | TRBV4-3 | 13 | TGCGCCAGCAGCCAAGGGGGCAGCCAGCCCCAGCATTTT | CASSQGGSQPQHF
TRBJ1-1 | . | . | TRBV3-1 | 17 | TGTGCCAGCAGCCAAGAAAGCTGGACACCATTGAACACTGAAGCTTTCTTT | CASSQESWTPLNTEAFF
TRBJ2-7 | few | . | TRBV5-1 | 15 | TGCGCCAGCAGCACTGGGGGGACAGATTACTACGAGCAGTACTTC | CASSTGGTDYYEQYF
TRBJ2-3 | . | . | TRBV7-2 | 14 | TGTGCCAGCAGCCGTACATTAAATACAGATACGCAGTATTTT | CASSRTLNTDTQYF
TRBJ2-1 | . | TRBD1 | TRBV7-2 | 16 | TGTGCCAGCAGCGAAGAGGGGACAGGGAGTTGGAATGAGCAGTTCTTC | CASSEEGTGSWNEQFF
TRBJ2-7 | many | TRBD1 | TRBV10-3 | 14 | TGTGCCATCAGTGAGACAGGGGGTCTGTACGAGCAGTACTTC | CAISETGGLYEQYF
TRBJ1-3 | many | . | TRBV12-3/TRBV12-4 | 15 | TGTGCCAGCAGCCCTTGGCCCGGCGCTGGAAACACCATATATTTT | CASSPWPGAGNTIYF
TRBJ1-2 | . | . | TRBV6-6 | 15 | TGTGCCAGCAGGCTAACTAAGTCAGACATCTATGGCTACACCTTC | CASRLTKSDIYGYTF
TRBJ2-1 | many | . | TRBV7-2 | 14 | TGTGCCAGCAGCGGGGGGATCCTCTACAATGAGCAGTTCTTC | CASSGGILYNEQFF
TRBJ1-1 | . | . | TRBV2 | 13 | TGTGCCAGCAGTACGGATTTGAACACTGAAGCTTTCTTT | CASSTDLNTEAFF
TRBJ2-3 | many | TRBD2 | TRBV5-1 | 16 | TGCGCCAGCAGCTCGGGGACTAGCGGAGGCACAGATACGCAGTATTTT | CASSSGTSGGTDTQYF
TRBJ2-3 | few | . | TRBV7-6 | 12 | TGTGCCAGCAGCTTAGATCTTGGAGCGCAGTATTTT | CASSLDLGAQYF
TRBJ1-1 | many | . | TRBV5-1 | 15 | TGCGCCAGCAGCTCCTCCTCGCACAAGGGGGCTGAAGCTTTCTTT | CASSSSSHKGAEAFF